At least ten counts were recorded for the clone carrying this T cell receptor beta chain. This sample is drawn from a study of neurological immune-mediated disorders. TCRdb re-called the 5' RACE reads through MiXCR, storing one row per CDR3 protein. The sample yields about 44,000 distinct CDR3 sequences, around a fifth seen once. Stated time point: technical triplicate 3. Input material: PBMCs. The origin of this receptor is a man aged 60 to 69 with HTLV-1-associated myelopathy (HAM/TSP).

DNA for the CDR3: TGCGCCAGCAGCTTATCTGGGGCCCGCTCTGGAAACACCATATATTTT. Protein: CASSLSGARSGNTIYF. The V gene is TRBV5-1, the J gene TRBJ1-3; D might be TRBD1 (5 bases). CDR1 and CDR2 from the germline V gene are SGHRS and YFSETQ. Trimming removed 2 bases from V and 0 bases from J, with 12 bases in between. The CDR3 is 16 residues long.